These 10 T cell receptor beta chains share one sample of origin, sequenced in a study of blood T cell repertoires in COVID-19. Clones were read by immunoSEQ multiplex PCR, and TCRdb kept only the in-frame ones, dropping some. The sample contains about 230,000 clones, over 80% of which appear only once. Sequencing used peripheral blood. Receptors originate from a man aged 40-49 years with acute or convalescent COVID-19.

The chain carries TRBV4-2 and TRBJ2-6, with TRBD2 as a possible D gene (6 bases). CDR3 length: 18 amino acids. V gave up 0 bases and J gave up 1 base, with 13 bases separating them. Germline assignment: CDR1 LGHNA and CDR2 YNFKEQ. In nucleotides, the CDR3 is TGTGCCAGCAGCCAAGATAGCGGCAGTCTATCTGGGGCCAACGTCCTGACTTTC. Protein: CASSQDSGSLSGANVLTF.

The V call is TRBV7-2, the J call TRBJ2-7, with D tentatively TRBD2 (6 bases). Trimming cost V 7 bases and J 5 bases, with 18 bases left between them. The germline V gene has CDR1 SGHTA and CDR2 FQGNSA. The CDR3 totals 14 residues. CDR3 sequence (DNA): TGTGCCAGCACCCCCCTCGGGAGCCAAAACGAGCAGTACTTC. This encodes CASTPLGSQNEQYF. Drawing the rest from reference TRBV7-2 and TRBJ2-7, the complete variable domain is GAGVSQSPSNKVTEKGKDVELRCDPISGHTALYWYRQSLGQGLEFLIYFQGNSAPDKSGLPSDRFSAERTGGSVSTLTIQRTQQEDSAVYLCASTPLGSQNEQYFGPGTRLTVT.

This clone is a singleton in its sample. The chain has TRBV18 and TRBJ2-1, with D unresolved. Germline V gives CDR1 KGHSH, CDR2 LQKENI. V was clipped by 2 bases and J by 5 bases, with 10 bases between them. CDR3 length: 14 residues. DNA of the CDR3: TGTGCCAGCTCACCAGGAGCGACCAACAATGAGCAGTTCTTC. Translation gives CASSPGATNNEQFF.

This sequence joins TRBV6-6 and TRBJ2-4; D is uncertain. This CDR3 region has 12 residues. Trimming pared 5 bases from V and 1 base from J, leaving 3 bases between. CDR1 MNHNY and CDR2 SVGAGI come from the germline V gene (reference sequence). CDR3 sequence: CASSPAKNIQYF. The CDR3 DNA reads as TGTGCCAGCAGTCCGGCCAAAAACATTCAGTACTTC.

The V call is TRBV30, the J call TRBJ1-1; TRBD1 matches at 7 bases. The trim removed 5 bases at V and 14 bases at J, leaving 14 bases unmatched. The length of the CDR3 is 12 residues. From germline, CDR1 is GTSNPN and CDR2 SVGIG (reference sequence). The CDR3 bases are TGTGCCTGGGAGACAGGGAGGAACATCAGATTCTTT. Translation: CAWETGRNIRFF.

The CDR3 DNA reads TGTGCCAGCAGCTTAGCGCGAGCGGGAGGAATCGGGGAGCTGTTTTTT. It translates to CASSLARAGGIGELFF. The gene calls are TRBV7-6 and TRBJ2-2, with 9 bases aligning to TRBD2. Losses at the gene ends were 0 bases for V and 7 bases for J; bases not matched to a gene: 6. The germline CDR1 and CDR2 sequences are SGHVS and FNYEAQ. The length of the CDR3 is 16 residues.

This chain links TRBV19 with TRBJ1-2, with TRBD1 matching 9 bases. The V and J ends lost 3 bases and 6 bases, in that order; junction bases with no gene match: 5. Germline CDR1 is LNHDA and CDR2 is SQIVND (reference sequence). The CDR3 runs to 14 residues. The CDR3 DNA reads as TGTGCCAGTAGTATTGGGGACAGGGTGAATGGCTACACCTTC. It codes for CASSIGDRVNGYTF.

The chain is built from TRBV19 and TRBJ1-2, with TRBD1 matching 7 bases. Unmatched junction bases numbered 7, after V lost 9 bases and J lost 3 bases. Per the germline V gene, CDR1 is LNHDA and CDR2 is SQIVND (reference sequence). The length of the CDR3 is 13 residues. DNA of the CDR3: TGTGCCAGCGCTCCTGGGACAGACTATGGCTACACCTTC. It yields the protein CASAPGTDYGYTF. The full variable domain, its missing parts supplied by reference TRBV19 and TRBJ1-2, is DGGITQSPKYLFRKEGQNVTLSCEQNLNHDAMYWYRQDPGQGLRLIYYSQIVNDFQKGDIAEGYSVSREKKESFPLTVTSAQKNPTAFYLCASAPGTDYGYTFGSGTRLTVV.

This sequence joins TRBV5-1 and TRBJ1-1, with no clear D. The CDR3 loop spans 12 amino acids. Looked up from germline, CDR1 is SGHRS and CDR2 is YFSETQ. With 4 bases removed from V and 6 bases from J, the gap between germline ends came to 10 bases. CDR3 residues: CASSPGTPEAFF. CDR3 bases: TGCGCCAGCAGCCCGGGAACGCCTGAAGCTTTCTTT.

V is TRBV27 and J is TRBJ1-1, with a possible D match to TRBD1 (5 bases). V dropped 5 bases and J dropped 10 bases, with 11 bases sitting between them. Germline V lookup: CDR1 MNHEY, CDR2 SMNVEV (reference sequence). This CDR3 is built from 11 residues. CDR3 in DNA: TGTGCCAGCAGTCAGGGTGAGAGAGCTTTCTTT. Protein: CASSQGERAFF.